Detailed here is one TCR beta chain. It has no known antigen specificity. One base away there is no much larger clone; base qualities are not given. Vitiligo counted as stable when lesions had not changed during the previous 6 months. For classification as stable, the absence of confetti depigmentation, a clinical sign of active vitiligo, was additionally required. Patients who had been treated within the previous three months were excluded. PBMCs were isolated from heparinized blood by Ficoll density gradient centrifugation and were subsequently flash-frozen. TCR beta chains were amplified from genomic DNA using the immunoSEQ hsTCRB kit. The immunoSEQ service sequenced the TCR beta libraries on an Illumina MiSeq instrument. On the authors' methods: Repertoire data were analyzed using the immunoSEQ Analyzer. The clones in this table, taken by TCRdb from immuneACCESS, are in-frame only. Not every clone is retained; where verified, under half of the shortfall comes from an unresolved V gene, and the cause of the rest is unknown. V, J and clone size are taken as reported in that table, and D and trimming were inferred from the DNA itself. The sample contains 70,000 to 85,000 clones, approximately 90% of them found a single time. The ten largest account for about 4.9% of the sample.

Reading the germline V gene gives CDR1 SGHRS and CDR2 YFSETQ. V and J are truncated by 0 bases and 3 bases respectively, leaving an intervening sequence of 14 bases. CDR3 length: 16 amino acids, cysteine to phenylalanine. This entry keeps only the CDR3 DNA: 48 bases, framed from base 1. This entry comes from a study of resident and recirculating memory T cells in vitiligo (dated by TCRdb to the late 2010s). Turning to the overall study: For TCR beta sequencing, epidermis was obtained by shave biopsy from two lesional and two nonlesional sites, and PBMCs were also collected, from each of a few stable vitiligo patients. Samples were homogenized without cell sorting just before genomic DNA extraction with the Qiagen DNeasy Blood & Tissue Kit. The human TCR beta sequencing tested whether specific clones in lesional vitiligo skin differed from clones in nonlesional skin and blood. Study-wide findings and limitations: No single dominant TCR clone was found, and clonality differed from one vitiligo lesion to another. Overlap and correlation analysis found no significant repertoire overlap between any two biopsies, even biopsies from the same patient, apart from each lesion compared with itself. TCR sequences were not found to be conserved across biopsy sites or patients, suggesting that different lesions are infiltrated by different T cell clones, a pattern described as private specificity. Future mechanistic studies are needed so that the relative contributions of the lesion-infiltrating T cell clones and of human Trm versus Tcm pools can be evaluated.

The material sequenced was blood. This clonotype was sampled from a male donor with vitiligo. Recombination connected TRBV5-1 to TRBJ2-3; the D gene remains uncertain. The DNA sequence is as follows: TGCGCCAGCAGCTTGGGTGCAGCGAAACCTACAGATACGCAGTATTTT. Its protein is CASSLGAAKPTDTQYF. The CDR3, completed at both ends by the reference TRBV5-1 and TRBJ2-3 genes, gives the full variable domain KAGVTQTPRYLIKTRGQQVTLSCSPISGHRSVSWYQQTPGQGLQFLFEYFSETQRNKGNFPGRFSGRQFSNSRSEMNVSTLELGDSALYLCASSLGAAKPTDTQYFGPGTRLTVL.